The subject of this entry is one TCR beta chain. Its target is unknown. The table came from immunoSEQ multiplex PCR; TCRdb's copy has only in-frame clones and leaves some out. This sample has tens of thousands of clones, with about 81% found just once. PRAID featured prominent immunodeficiency. The data stem from a study of stem cell transplantation in POMP-related autoinflammatory disease. Across the whole study: Before transplant, CD4+ T cells skewed naive and CD8+ proportions were low. Findings and caveats of the study: In PRAID patients, the number of distinct TRB V-J gene pairings was restricted. In patients with PRAID, every analyzed T-cell subset tended to show lower diversity and higher clonality.

Looked up from germline, CDR1 is PRHDT and CDR2 is FYEKMQ (reference sequence). The ends lost 5 bases at V and 6 bases at J; junction bases unmatched: 10. The CDR3 spans 16 residues. This chain connects TRBV13 to TRBJ2-1; TRBD2 aligns across 10 bases. This clonotype was sampled from a human donor with POMP-related autoinflammation and immune dysregulation (PRAID). The specimen was CD4+ T cells from PBMCs, collected before stem cell transplantation. The DNA of the CDR3 is TGTGCCAGCAGCCCAGGGGGCCTAGCGGGGGTCAATGAGCAGTTCTTC. Amino acid sequence: CASSPGGLAGVNEQFF.